Listed here are 10 T cell receptor beta chains from one sample, sequenced in a study of blood T cell repertoires in COVID-19. Sequencing was performed with immunoSEQ multiplex PCR; in TCRdb, only in-frame clones are kept and a portion is missing. The sample includes about 380,000 clones, 70% to 90% of them seen just once. The sequenced sample consisted of PBMCs or T cells enriched from blood (not recorded which). These receptors came from a woman younger than 30 who had recovered from COVID-19.

The CDR3 is CASSLDLGGGLDPYEQYF. CDR3 nucleotides: TGTGCCAGCAGCTTAGATTTGGGGGGGGGACTGGACCCCTACGAGCAGTACTTC. The chain couples TRBV11-3 to TRBJ2-7; 7 bases are a match to TRBD2. Germline lookup yields CDR1 SGHNT and CDR2 YENEEA. V shed 0 bases, J shed 2 bases, and the junction held 13 bases outside the gene matches. This CDR3 contains 18 residues.

The chain recombines TRBV15 with TRBJ1-2; 7 positions agree with TRBD1. J lost 5 bases, V lost 0 bases, and 6 bases had no gene match. The length of the CDR3 is 15 residues. CDR1 LNHNV and CDR2 YYDKDF come from the germline V gene (reference sequence). This chain's CDR3 is CATSRDRQGEYGYTF. The CDR3 DNA is TGTGCCACCAGCAGAGATCGACAGGGCGAGTATGGCTACACCTTC.

This clone was seen only a few times. The rearrangement uses TRBV14 and TRBJ1-6, with TRBD1 matching over 9 bases. V lost 5 bases, J lost 7 bases, and 3 bases stayed unmatched. CDR3 size: 14 residues. The V gene's germline CDR1 is SGHDN and CDR2 FVKESK. CDR3 residues: CASSYGQGNSPLHF. CDR3 nucleotide sequence: TGTGCCAGCAGCTACGGACAGGGGAATTCACCCCTCCACTTT.

Comment on this clone: Within the sample, other DNA sequences also encode this same CDR3. V usage is TRBV19 and J usage is TRBJ2-7; perhaps TRBD1 as D (6 bases). There are 13 residues in the CDR3. Trimming shortened V by 5 bases and J by 3 bases, and 11 bases separated the two germline ends. In germline, CDR1 is LNHDA, CDR2 SQIVND (reference sequence). The CDR3 here is CASSADSYYEQYF. The CDR3, as DNA: TGTGCCAGTAGTGCGGACAGCTACTACGAGCAGTACTTC.

The rearrangement joins TRBV27 to TRBJ2-7, with D unclear. Per the germline V gene, CDR1 is MNHEY and CDR2 is SMNVEV (reference sequence). The CDR3 spans 13 residues. The V end was cut by 2 bases, the J end by 5 bases, with 10 bases between. The CDR3 here is CASSLGGRNEQYF. The CDR3 DNA reads as TGTGCCAGCAGTTTAGGCGGAAGGAACGAGCAGTACTTC.

V gene TRBV6-2 or TRBV6-3 combines with J gene TRBJ1-5, with a weak D call TRBD1 (6 bases). This CDR3 has 15 residues. Trimming cost V 0 bases and J 6 bases, with 12 bases left between them. Germline V gene data show CDR1 as MNHEY and CDR2 as SVGEGT. CDR3 DNA: TGTGCCAGCAGTTACTCAGGGGGGGCGGCTCAGCCCCAGCATTTT. Its translation: CASSYSGGAAQPQHF.

The chain links TRBV7-9 to TRBJ2-7; D is undetermined. V lost 1 base, J lost 4 bases, and 11 bases lay in between. Per the germline V gene, CDR1 is SEHNR and CDR2 is FQNEAQ (reference sequence). The CDR3 contains 14 residues. The CDR3 loop is CASSLVPAVYEQYF. CDR3 DNA sequence: TGTGCCAGCAGCTTAGTCCCGGCGGTTTACGAGCAGTACTTC.

The chain is built from TRBV27 and TRBJ1-4, with D perhaps TRBD1 (6 bases). This CDR3 contains 15 residues. Germline CDR1 reads MNHEY; CDR2 reads SMNVEV (reference sequence). The V end lost 5 bases, the J end lost 6 bases, and 16 bases lay between the germline ends. The CDR3 coding sequence is TGTGCCAGCAGTAGACTTGACAGGACCGATGAAAAACTGTTTTTT. Translating it yields CASSRLDRTDEKLFF.

V gene TRBV12-3 or TRBV12-4 combines with J gene TRBJ1-4; D gene unclear. V lost 8 bases and J lost 8, with 12 bases in between. The CDR3 is made up of 12 amino acids. CDR3 loop: CASGGPGEKLFF. The CDR3, as DNA: TGTGCCAGCGGAGGGCCGGGGGAAAAACTGTTTTTT.

This clone was detected once. The chain combines TRBV9 with TRBJ1-2, with D uncertain. CDR3 size: 13 residues. The V gene lost 0 bases and the J gene lost 4 bases, with 7 bases spanning the gap. Per germline, CDR1 SGDLS and CDR2 YYNGEE. The CDR3 DNA follows: TGTGCCAGCAGCGTAGGCGCCTCCTATGGCTACACCTTC. Residues: CASSVGASYGYTF.